This is a list of T cell receptor beta chains from one sample in a study of CD8+ T cells in alopecia areata. Assay: immunoSEQ multiplex PCR; the TCRdb copy retains only in-frame clones and omits some. The sample yields about 300,000 clones, 55% to 70% seen once. Sequencing was performed on CD4+ T cells sorted from blood, taken at week 24, from a patient treated with tofacitinib. The receptors shown here come from a human donor with alopecia areata. CDR3s include the opening cysteine and the closing phenylalanine or tryptophan. Each record gives: clone size, D gene, V gene, J gene, CDR3 DNA, CDR3 protein. The D gene is left open where the match is weak. Clone size is stated in some rows and not others, as once, few, many or a class when expanded.

clone_size: few
d_call: -
v_call: TRBV5-6
j_call: TRBJ2-5
cdr3_nt: TGTGCCAGCAGCTTGGGCTATGACAGTGAAGCGGCAGAGACCCAGTACTTC
cdr3_aa: CASSLGYDSEAAETQYF

clone_size: -
d_call: -
v_call: TRBV6-6
j_call: TRBJ1-6
cdr3_nt: TGTGCCAGCAGTTTCCCAGGGTTAAATTCACCCCTCCACTTT
cdr3_aa: CASSFPGLNSPLHF

clone_size: -
d_call: -
v_call: TRBV29-1
j_call: TRBJ2-6
cdr3_nt: TGCAGCGTTGAAGACCCCCGACCGCAGTCTGGGGCCAACGTCCTGACTTTC
cdr3_aa: CSVEDPRPQSGANVLTF

clone_size: few
d_call: TRBD1
v_call: TRBV5-1
j_call: TRBJ1-6
cdr3_nt: TGCGCCAGCAGCTTGCGACAGGGACGTAATTCACCCCTCCACTTT
cdr3_aa: CASSLRQGRNSPLHF

clone_size: -
d_call: -
v_call: TRBV15
j_call: TRBJ1-4
cdr3_nt: TGTGCCACCAGCAGAGGGACGGAATCTAATGAAAAACTGTTTTTT
cdr3_aa: CATSRGTESNEKLFF

clone_size: -
d_call: -
v_call: TRBV4-1
j_call: TRBJ2-7
cdr3_nt: TGCGCCAGCAGCCAAGAGCCTAGTGGGGGATTCAGCTCCTACGAGCAGTACTTC
cdr3_aa: CASSQEPSGGFSSYEQYF

clone_size: -
d_call: -
v_call: TRBV6-6
j_call: TRBJ2-1
cdr3_nt: TGTGCCTCTGGTAGCTCCTACAATGAGCAGTTCTTC
cdr3_aa: CASGSSYNEQFF

clone_size: -
d_call: -
v_call: TRBV11-2
j_call: TRBJ2-3
cdr3_nt: TGTGCCAGCAGCCTCGTGGTCGGTCTAACAGATACGCAGTATTTT
cdr3_aa: CASSLVVGLTDTQYF

clone_size: -
d_call: TRBD1
v_call: TRBV6-1
j_call: TRBJ1-5
cdr3_nt: TGTGCCAGCGGACAGGGGAATCAGCCCCAGCATTTT
cdr3_aa: CASGQGNQPQHF

clone_size: -
d_call: TRBD1
v_call: TRBV29-1
j_call: TRBJ2-5
cdr3_nt: TGCAGCGTTAACGGACAGGGGGGTGAGACCCAGTACTTC
cdr3_aa: CSVNGQGGETQYF

clone_size: -
d_call: -
v_call: TRBV30
j_call: TRBJ1-4
cdr3_nt: TGTGCCTGGAGAGATACAGGTGGACCGACTAATGAAAAACTGTTTTTT
cdr3_aa: CAWRDTGGPTNEKLFF

clone_size: few
d_call: -
v_call: TRBV29-1
j_call: TRBJ2-7
cdr3_nt: TGCAGCGTTGGACCTCGCTTGGGGTCCTACGAGCAGTACTTC
cdr3_aa: CSVGPRLGSYEQYF

clone_size: -
d_call: -
v_call: TRBV9
j_call: TRBJ2-2
cdr3_nt: TGTGCCAGCAGCGCCCATGGGGCCCAGGGCGGCACCGGGGAGCTGTTTTTT
cdr3_aa: CASSAHGAQGGTGELFF

clone_size: -
d_call: -
v_call: TRBV2
j_call: TRBJ1-4
cdr3_nt: TGTGCCAGCAGTCTCTGGGCAGAGAAACTGTTTTTT
cdr3_aa: CASSLWAEKLFF

clone_size: -
d_call: TRBD1
v_call: TRBV25-1
j_call: TRBJ1-2
cdr3_nt: TGTGCCAGCAGTGAATGGGGGTCGGGGACAGGGAACTATGGCTACACCTTC
cdr3_aa: CASSEWGSGTGNYGYTF

clone_size: once
d_call: TRBD2
v_call: TRBV6-6
j_call: TRBJ2-5
cdr3_nt: TGTGCCAGCAGTAGCGGGGGAAGTGTGGAGACCCAGTACTTC
cdr3_aa: CASSSGGSVETQYF

clone_size: few
d_call: -
v_call: TRBV30
j_call: TRBJ1-6
cdr3_nt: TGTGCCTGGGGTCGTACATATAATTCACCCCTCCACTTT
cdr3_aa: CAWGRTYNSPLHF

clone_size: -
d_call: -
v_call: TRBV4-2
j_call: TRBJ1-4
cdr3_nt: TGTGCCAGCAGCCCCTTTACGGGGCTCGGTACGGAAAAACTGTTTTTT
cdr3_aa: CASSPFTGLGTEKLFF

clone_size: -
d_call: -
v_call: TRBV4-3
j_call: TRBJ1-1
cdr3_nt: TGCGCCAGCGCCTTGGGGCAGACGAACACTGAAGCTTTCTTT
cdr3_aa: CASALGQTNTEAFF

clone_size: -
d_call: TRBD1
v_call: TRBV5-6
j_call: TRBJ1-1
cdr3_nt: TGTGCCAGCAGCCCCCCACAGGGGGGGATGAACACTGAAGCTTTCTTT
cdr3_aa: CASSPPQGGMNTEAFF

clone_size: -
d_call: -
v_call: TRBV2
j_call: TRBJ2-4
cdr3_nt: TGTGCCAGCAGACCAGACGCGCTCGGAAACATTCAGTACTTC
cdr3_aa: CASRPDALGNIQYF

clone_size: -
d_call: -
v_call: TRBV30
j_call: TRBJ2-2
cdr3_nt: TGTGCCTGGAGACAGTCGGGAAACACCGGGGAGCTGTTTTTT
cdr3_aa: CAWRQSGNTGELFF

clone_size: once
d_call: -
v_call: TRBV29-1
j_call: TRBJ2-1
cdr3_nt: TGCAGCGTTGACGCCATACATACTAGCTGGGATGAGCAGTTCTTC
cdr3_aa: CSVDAIHTSWDEQFF

clone_size: -
d_call: -
v_call: TRBV5-1
j_call: TRBJ2-1
cdr3_nt: TGCGCCAGCAGCTTTGACAGATTGGGGAATGAGCAGTTCTTC
cdr3_aa: CASSFDRLGNEQFF

clone_size: few
d_call: -
v_call: TRBV19
j_call: TRBJ2-6
cdr3_nt: TGTGCCAGTAGGCGACAGGACTCTGGGGCCAACGTCCTGACTTTC
cdr3_aa: CASRRQDSGANVLTF

clone_size: few
d_call: -
v_call: TRBV5-1
j_call: TRBJ1-3
cdr3_nt: TGCGCCAGCAGCTTGGAGGCCAGGGGTTCTGGAAACACCATATATTTT
cdr3_aa: CASSLEARGSGNTIYF

clone_size: once
d_call: -
v_call: TRBV23-1
j_call: TRBJ2-1
cdr3_nt: TGCGCCAGCAGTCTTGCTACTGAGCCTTCCGGGACACCGGGAACCTACAATGAGCAGTTCTTC
cdr3_aa: CASSLATEPSGTPGTYNEQFF

clone_size: few
d_call: -
v_call: TRBV7-2
j_call: TRBJ1-6
cdr3_nt: TGTGCCAGCAGCGTGGGTTATAATTCACCCCTCCACTTT
cdr3_aa: CASSVGYNSPLHF

clone_size: few
d_call: TRBD2
v_call: TRBV25-1
j_call: TRBJ2-1
cdr3_nt: TGTGCCAGCAAACCGGGACTAGCGGCCGATGAGCAGTTCTTC
cdr3_aa: CASKPGLAADEQFF

clone_size: -
d_call: -
v_call: TRBV29-1
j_call: TRBJ1-1
cdr3_nt: TGCAGCGTTGAGAGACCGGGACAAAACACTGAAGCTTTCTTT
cdr3_aa: CSVERPGQNTEAFF

clone_size: -
d_call: -
v_call: TRBV5-4
j_call: TRBJ1-2
cdr3_nt: TGTGCCAGCAGCTTGGCGAAAGGGTTTGGCTACACCTTC
cdr3_aa: CASSLAKGFGYTF

clone_size: -
d_call: -
v_call: TRBV7-9
j_call: TRBJ2-5
cdr3_nt: TGTGCCAGCAGCTTAGCTCTTGCGGGACAAGAGACCCAGTACTTC
cdr3_aa: CASSLALAGQETQYF

clone_size: -
d_call: -
v_call: TRBV6-5
j_call: TRBJ1-4
cdr3_nt: TGTGCCAGCAGTGCTCGGGGGCGCAGTGAAAAACTGTTTTTT
cdr3_aa: CASSARGRSEKLFF

clone_size: many
d_call: -
v_call: TRBV7-2
j_call: TRBJ2-3
cdr3_nt: TGTGCCAGCAGCTCCAATCCGGGACTGGGCACAGATACGCAGTATTTT
cdr3_aa: CASSSNPGLGTDTQYF

clone_size: -
d_call: -
v_call: TRBV7-2
j_call: TRBJ2-1
cdr3_nt: TGTGCCAGCAGCTTAGCTGGTAGTACCTACAATGAGCAGTTCTTC
cdr3_aa: CASSLAGSTYNEQFF

clone_size: -
d_call: -
v_call: TRBV5-1
j_call: TRBJ2-5
cdr3_nt: TGCGCCAGCAGTACGATGTCGGGCGGAGAGACCCAGTACTTC
cdr3_aa: CASSTMSGGETQYF

clone_size: -
d_call: -
v_call: TRBV2
j_call: TRBJ1-2
cdr3_nt: TGTGCCAGCAGTGTTTCGGCGGGGAATGGCTACACCTTC
cdr3_aa: CASSVSAGNGYTF

clone_size: -
d_call: TRBD2
v_call: TRBV5-6
j_call: TRBJ2-1
cdr3_nt: TGTGCCAGCAGCTTGGTCGGGGGGGCCGGTGAGCAGTTCTTC
cdr3_aa: CASSLVGGAGEQFF

clone_size: -
d_call: -
v_call: TRBV6-1
j_call: TRBJ1-2
cdr3_nt: TGTGCCAGCAGTGAAAGACAGGACCCCAACTATGGCTACACCTTC
cdr3_aa: CASSERQDPNYGYTF

clone_size: -
d_call: -
v_call: TRBV28
j_call: TRBJ2-5
cdr3_nt: TGTGCCAGCAGTTTAAGGCTGTCCCAAGAGACCCAGTACTTC
cdr3_aa: CASSLRLSQETQYF

clone_size: -
d_call: -
v_call: TRBV30
j_call: TRBJ1-5
cdr3_nt: TGTGCCTGGAGTTTGGCAGCTAATCAGCCCCAGCATTTT
cdr3_aa: CAWSLAANQPQHF

clone_size: -
d_call: -
v_call: TRBV29-1
j_call: TRBJ2-7
cdr3_nt: TGCAGCGTTGAAGCCATGGGAGAGCAGTACTTC
cdr3_aa: CSVEAMGEQYF

clone_size: -
d_call: -
v_call: TRBV2
j_call: TRBJ2-5
cdr3_nt: TGTGCCAGCCGGACGGAAGGGAAGACCCAGTACTTC
cdr3_aa: CASRTEGKTQYF

clone_size: few
d_call: -
v_call: TRBV18
j_call: TRBJ1-5
cdr3_nt: TGTGCCAGCTCACCTACGGTGAGTCAGCCCCAGCATTTT
cdr3_aa: CASSPTVSQPQHF

clone_size: -
d_call: TRBD1
v_call: TRBV4-1
j_call: TRBJ2-7
cdr3_nt: TGCGCCAGCAGCCAACCCCAGGGGGCATCCTACGAGCAGTACTTC
cdr3_aa: CASSQPQGASYEQYF

clone_size: few
d_call: TRBD2
v_call: TRBV7-2
j_call: TRBJ2-7
cdr3_nt: TGTGCCAGCAGCCAAACTAGCGGGGGCTACGAGCAGTACTTC
cdr3_aa: CASSQTSGGYEQYF

clone_size: few
d_call: -
v_call: TRBV28
j_call: TRBJ2-7
cdr3_nt: TGTGCCAGCAGTTTACGGCACTACGAGCAGTACTTC
cdr3_aa: CASSLRHYEQYF

clone_size: -
d_call: TRBD1
v_call: TRBV30
j_call: TRBJ1-5
cdr3_nt: TGTGCCTGGAGCCACAGGGGTGGACAGCCCCAGCATTTT
cdr3_aa: CAWSHRGGQPQHF

clone_size: few
d_call: -
v_call: TRBV10-3
j_call: TRBJ1-4
cdr3_nt: TGTGCCATCAGTGTTAACAATGAAAAACTGTTTTTT
cdr3_aa: CAISVNNEKLFF

clone_size: -
d_call: -
v_call: TRBV10-3
j_call: TRBJ2-5
cdr3_nt: TGTGCCATCAGTGAAGGCGGGGCTGAGACCCAGTACTTC
cdr3_aa: CAISEGGAETQYF

clone_size: -
d_call: -
v_call: TRBV7-2
j_call: TRBJ1-1
cdr3_nt: TGTGCCAGCAGCACGGGGCAGGGAAGGAACACTGAAGCTTTCTTT
cdr3_aa: CASSTGQGRNTEAFF

clone_size: few
d_call: TRBD1
v_call: TRBV7-9
j_call: TRBJ2-3
cdr3_nt: TGTGCCAGCAGCCAAGACAGGGTGGCAGATACGCAGTATTTT
cdr3_aa: CASSQDRVADTQYF

clone_size: -
d_call: -
v_call: TRBV7-3
j_call: TRBJ2-5
cdr3_nt: TGTGCCAGCAGCTCCCAGTACCAAGAGACCCAGTACTTC
cdr3_aa: CASSSQYQETQYF

clone_size: few
d_call: TRBD2
v_call: TRBV30
j_call: TRBJ2-7
cdr3_nt: TGTGCCTGGAGCATCGGGACTATCTACGAGCAGTACTTC
cdr3_aa: CAWSIGTIYEQYF

clone_size: -
d_call: -
v_call: TRBV15
j_call: TRBJ1-3
cdr3_nt: TGTGCCACCAGCAGAGGACCGTCCTCTGGAAACACCATATATTTT
cdr3_aa: CATSRGPSSGNTIYF

clone_size: -
d_call: -
v_call: TRBV10-3
j_call: TRBJ1-1
cdr3_nt: TGTGCCACCGGCACGAACACTGAAGCTTTCTTT
cdr3_aa: CATGTNTEAFF

clone_size: -
d_call: TRBD1
v_call: TRBV30
j_call: TRBJ1-2
cdr3_nt: TGTGCCTGGAGTGCGACCCAGGGGGCCTATGGCTACACCTTC
cdr3_aa: CAWSATQGAYGYTF